This entry describes one TCR beta chain. Its antigen is unidentified. The CDR3 runs 12 residues. The germline V and J ends were trimmed by 7 bases and 8 bases, with 14 bases remaining between them. The record originates from a study of T-cell reconstitution after alpha-beta-depleted transplantation in children. Study results and limitations: Reportedly, only several hundred clones from non-depleted graft cells drove alpha-beta T-cell counts at about two months. TCRbeta diversity was high at day 60 in some patients (a result of surviving recipient T cells and thymic progenitors). T-cell counts and diversity at one year following transplant were attributed mainly to newly produced T cells.

The TCRbeta library incorporated unique molecular identifiers. In TCRdb, the PCR reads were re-called with MiXCR into one record per CDR3 protein. The sample yields approximately 980,000 distinct CDR3 sequences, around 30% seen once. The source material was PBMCs, mostly from graft donor cells, sampled 360 days after TCRalphabeta/CD19-depleted stem cell transplant. This chain uses TRBV12-3 or TRBV12-4 with TRBJ1-1; maybe TRBD1 (5 bases). The receptor was derived from a boy under three years old who had a stem cell transplant for SCID, so the T cells may come from the graft donor. The CDR3 is CASNPGTPEAFF. The CDR3, as DNA: TGTGCCAGCAACCCCGGGACCCCAGAAGCTTTCTTT.